One sample yielded the 32 T cell receptor beta chains listed below, sequenced in a study of shared clonotypes between healthy human individuals. The repertoire was sequenced with immunoSEQ multiplex PCR; TCRdb's copy has only in-frame clones and lacks some. The sample lists 2 million or so clones, roughly 94% occurring once. Sequenced sample: naive CD4+ T cells sorted from blood. Subset of the sample: CD45RA+ positively selected. These receptors all stem from a young man in good health.

The rearrangement uses TRBV5-1 and TRBJ1-1, with a weak D call TRBD1 (6 bases). Trimming took off 3 bases at V and 7 bases at J, with 10 bases between the two ends. The CDR3 has 12 residues. The V gene's germline CDR1 is SGHRS and CDR2 YFSETQ. CDR3 residues: CASSSGGIEAFF. In DNA, the CDR3 is TGCGCCAGCAGCTCCGGGGGCATTGAAGCTTTCTTT.

The chain carries TRBV6-7 and TRBJ2-2; TRBD1 is a possible D gene (6 bases). TRBV6-7 is an open reading frame whose function is uncertain. The CDR3 contains 15 residues. V lost 6 bases, J lost 5 bases, and 16 bases lay in between. In DNA form, the CDR3 reads TGTGCCAGCAGATACGGGACACCCCGGACCGGGGAGCTGTTTTTT. Amino acids: CASRYGTPRTGELFF.

The chain couples TRBV5-1 to TRBJ1-6, with D uncertain. Germline values: CDR1 SGHRS, CDR2 YFSETQ. This CDR3 region has 17 residues. V gave up 0 bases and J gave up 0 bases, with 10 bases separating them. The CDR3 here is CASSLAGLSSYNSPLHF. The CDR3 DNA reads as TGCGCCAGCAGCTTGGCTGGCCTGAGCTCCTATAATTCACCCCTCCACTTT.

The chain links TRBV2 to TRBJ2-3; unclear D gene. CDR3 length equals 13 residues. The V gene lost 10 bases and the J gene lost 4 bases, with 15 bases spanning the gap. Per germline, CDR1 SNHLY and CDR2 FYNNEI. Here the CDR3 DNA reads TGTGCCATCCCCCAGGTGCGATCAGATACGCAGTATTTT. Residues: CAIPQVRSDTQYF. The whole variable domain, filled in from reference TRBV2 and TRBJ2-3, reads EPEVTQTPSHQVTQMGQEVILRCVPISNHLYFYWYRQILGQKVEFLVSFYNNEISEKSEIFDDQFSVERPDGSNFTLKIRSTKLEDSAMYFCAIPQVRSDTQYFGPGTRLTVL.

This sequence joins TRBV9 and TRBJ2-5, with D perhaps TRBD1 (5 bases). Trimming pared 4 bases from V and 2 bases from J, leaving 15 bases between. The CDR3 extends over 15 amino acids. Germline-derived CDR1 and CDR2 are SGDLS and YYNGEE. CDR3: CASSPIQGSQETQYF. CDR3 nucleotides: TGTGCCAGCAGCCCCATCCAGGGTAGTCAAGAGACCCAGTACTTC.

This sequence joins TRBV21-1 and TRBJ2-1; TRBD1, the table's D call, was not compared with the DNA. TRBV21-1 is noted as a pseudogene. The CDR3 is 15 residues long. CDR3 region: CASSKAGRGYNEQFF. For the CDR3, the DNA is TGTGCCAGCAGCAAAGCGGGCAGGGGCTACAATGAGCAGTTCTTC.

The chain recombines TRBV5-1 with TRBJ1-6; a weak D match, TRBD1 (6 bases). The CDR3 runs to 15 residues. Per the germline V gene, CDR1 is SGHRS and CDR2 is YFSETQ. Trimming stripped 1 base from V and 6 bases from J, with 11 bases between. CDR3 nucleotides: TGCGCCAGCAGCTTGATGATAGGGGGTAATTCACCCCTCCACTTT. This sequence encodes CASSLMIGGNSPLHF.

The chain has TRBV10-3 and TRBJ2-7; a possible D gene is TRBD1 (6 bases). This CDR3 is 15 amino acids long. V dropped 3 bases and J dropped 5 bases, with 17 bases sitting between them. Germline assignment: CDR1 ENHRY and CDR2 SYGVKD. The CDR3 DNA reads TGTGCCATCAGTGAAGAGGGACACGGGCCGAACGAGCAGTACTTC. This translates into CAISEEGHGPNEQYF.

This sequence joins TRBV30 and TRBJ2-1, with TRBD2 matching 7 bases. V shed 4 bases and J 0 bases; nucleotides not matched to a gene: 12. The CDR3 runs to 17 residues. Germline lookup yields CDR1 GTSNPN and CDR2 SVGIG (reference sequence). The CDR3 region has the DNA TGTGCCTGGATGGCCCCACTAGCGTACAGCTCCTACAATGAGCAGTTCTTC. It codes for CAWMAPLAYSSYNEQFF.

This chain connects TRBV30 to TRBJ2-7, with unresolved D. Trimming shortened V by 1 base and J by 5 bases, and 12 bases separated the two germline ends. The length of the CDR3 is 13 residues. Germline CDR1 and CDR2: GTSNPN and SVGIG (reference sequence). The CDR3 DNA sequence: TGTGCCTGGAGTGGTCTCTGGGATAACGAGCAGTACTTC. This sequence encodes CAWSGLWDNEQYF.

The rearrangement joins TRBV14 to TRBJ2-7; D may be TRBD1 or TRBD2 (5 bases each). This CDR3 has 12 amino acids. Germline V gene lookup returns CDR1 SGHDN and CDR2 FVKESK. Trimming shortened V by 4 bases and J by 6 bases, and 10 bases separated the two germline ends. CDR3 protein: CASSPSGREQYF. The CDR3 coding sequence is TGTGCCAGCAGCCCCTCGGGGCGCGAGCAGTACTTC. Full variable domain (missing parts from reference TRBV14 and TRBJ2-7): EAGVTQFPSHSVIEKGQTVTLRCDPISGHDNLYWYRRVMGKEIKFLLHFVKESKQDESGMPNNRFLAERTGGTYSTLKVQPAELEDSGVYFCASSPSGREQYFGPGTRLTVT.

As for this clone: The same CDR3 can be traced to other DNA sequences in this sample. This sequence joins TRBV5-1 and TRBJ2-5; TRBD2 matches 10 bases. CDR3 length: 15 amino acids. Germline V gene data show CDR1 as SGHRS and CDR2 as YFSETQ. V shed 2 bases and J 5 bases; nucleotides not matched to a gene: 6. CDR3 in DNA: TGCGCCAGCAGCTTAGCGGGAGGGCCGGGGGAGACCCAGTACTTC. Amino acid sequence: CASSLAGGPGETQYF.

The rearrangement joins TRBV7-2 to TRBJ2-7; no clear D gene. Germline values: CDR1 SGHTA, CDR2 FQGNSA. The V and J ends lost 1 base and 1 base respectively, with 14 bases between them. The CDR3 is 16 amino acids. CDR3 protein: CASSLGRSLLSYEQYF. Here the CDR3 DNA reads TGTGCCAGCAGCTTAGGCAGGAGTCTCCTTTCCTACGAGCAGTACTTC.

The chain joins TRBV2 to TRBJ1-1; D call uncertain. Germline loops: CDR1 SNHLY, CDR2 FYNNEI. Trimming cost V 6 bases and J 0 bases, with 11 bases left between them. This CDR3 is built from 14 residues. CDR3 nucleotide sequence: TGTGCCAGCAGAGGTGACACGATGAACACTGAAGCTTTCTTT. Its protein product is CASRGDTMNTEAFF.

About this clone itself: Relative to the germline gene, one junction end is altered; a read error may explain this. V and J are TRBV15 and TRBJ1-2, with a possible D match to TRBD1 (5 bases). The CDR3 covers 12 residues. In germline, CDR1 is LNHNV, CDR2 YYDKDF (reference sequence). In DNA form, the CDR3 reads TGTGCCACCAGCAGAGATTGGGGCAGGGCAGCCTTC. Amino acid sequence: CATSRDWGRAAF.

Details on this clone: This sample includes further DNA sequences coding for the same CDR3. The V gene is TRBV5-1, the J gene TRBJ1-1, with D possibly TRBD1 on 5 matching bases. The germline CDR1 and CDR2 sequences are SGHRS and YFSETQ. The CDR3 is 13 residues long. V gave up 0 bases and J gave up 7 bases, with 10 bases separating them. For the CDR3, the DNA is TGCGCCAGCAGCTTGGGAGGGGCCGGTGAAGCTTTCTTT. Translated, it gives CASSLGGAGEAFF.

The V and J genes are TRBV11-2 and TRBJ2-3, with a tentative D call TRBD2 (6 bases). The CDR3 covers 15 residues. V lost 5 bases to trimming and J lost 2 bases, with 14 bases between them. Germline CDR1 reads SGHAT; CDR2 reads FQNNGV. CDR3 region: CASSLTGLDTDTQYF. The CDR3, as DNA: TGTGCCAGCAGCCTTACGGGACTTGACACAGATACGCAGTATTTT. Drawing the rest from reference TRBV11-2 and TRBJ2-3, the complete variable domain is EAGVAQSPRYKIIEKRQSVAFWCNPISGHATLYWYQQILGQGPKLLIQFQNNGVVDDSQLPKDRFSAERLKGVDSTLKIQPAKLEDSAVYLCASSLTGLDTDTQYFGPGTRLTVL.

Concerning this clone: The sample has other DNA sequences that encode this CDR3 too. V usage is TRBV5-1 and J usage is TRBJ1-2; D is possibly TRBD1 (5 bases). The germline V gene encodes CDR1 SGHRS and CDR2 YFSETQ. The V and J ends lost 5 bases and 4 bases respectively, with 12 bases between them. CDR3 length: 13 amino acids. In DNA, the CDR3 is TGCGCCAGCAGTCGGGACTCGAGCTATGGCTACACCTTC. Translated: CASSRDSSYGYTF.

V usage is TRBV29-1 and J usage is TRBJ1-5; D is ambiguous. CDR1 SQVTM and CDR2 ANQGSEA come from the germline V gene. V lost 8 bases to trimming and J lost 5 bases, with 34 bases between them. The CDR3 has 19 residues. The CDR3 DNA follows: TGCAGCCCTGGAGGGCGAGGCGAGGCCCCCGGGCAGGTCCATCAGCCCCAGCATTTT. Its protein product is CSPGGRGEAPGQVHQPQHF.

This chain uses TRBV11-2 with TRBJ2-4, with TRBD1 identical over 7 bases. This CDR3 spans 14 amino acids. The germline V gene has CDR1 SGHAT and CDR2 FQNNGV. With 5 bases clipped from V and 8 bases from J, the junction kept 9 bases outside the gene matches. Here the CDR3 reads CASSKRQGLYIQYF. The CDR3 bases are TGTGCCAGCAGCAAACGACAGGGATTATACATTCAGTACTTC.

The rearrangement joins TRBV6-5 to TRBJ2-7; D is uncertain. Germline assignment: CDR1 MNHEY and CDR2 SVGAGI. CDR3 size: 12 residues. V gave up 5 bases and J gave up 6 bases, with 11 bases separating them. The CDR3 coding sequence is TGTGCCAGCAGTAGGCTGGGATCCGAGCAGTACTTC. It is translated as CASSRLGSEQYF.

The chain uses TRBV29-1 and TRBJ1-4; D is ambiguous. CDR1 and CDR2 (germline): SQVTM, ANQGSEA. Trimming left V 2 bases short and J 0 bases short, with 13 bases between. CDR3 size: 16 residues. The CDR3 region has the DNA TGCAGCGTTGAAAGGCAGGTGGGCACAACTAATGAAAAACTGTTTTTT. This sequence encodes CSVERQVGTTNEKLFF.

The chain has TRBV5-1 and TRBJ2-1; 12 nucleotides match TRBD2. The V and J ends lost 0 bases and 15 bases, in that order; junction bases with no gene match: 7. The CDR3 is 14 amino acids. Germline CDR1 and CDR2: SGHRS and YFSETQ. The CDR3 nucleotides are TGCGCCAGCAGCTTGGCTCTAGCGGGAGGGGTGCGGTTCTTC. Translating gives CASSLALAGGVRFF.

This chain links TRBV6-5 with TRBJ2-4, with TRBD2 identical over 15 bases. CDR1 is MNHEY, CDR2 SVGAGI, per germline. V lost 4 bases to trimming and J lost 7 bases; unmatched junction nucleotides: 5. This CDR3 is 16 amino acids long. The CDR3 is CASSWTSGRARNIQYF. In DNA, the CDR3 is TGTGCCAGCAGTTGGACTAGCGGGAGGGCCAGGAACATTCAGTACTTC.

The gene calls are TRBV28 and TRBJ1-5; D possibly corresponds to TRBD1 (5 bases). The germline V and J ends were trimmed by 8 bases and 2 bases, with 13 bases remaining between them. The germline gives CDR1 MDHEN, CDR2 SYDVKM. The CDR3 covers 14 residues. Here the CDR3 reads CASWGPNGNQPQHF. CDR3 DNA: TGTGCCAGCTGGGGCCCGAACGGCAATCAGCCCCAGCATTTT.

The gene calls are TRBV2 and TRBJ1-3; maybe TRBD1 (6 bases). The V end was cut by 5 bases, the J end by 6 bases, with 20 bases between. Germline V lookup: CDR1 SNHLY, CDR2 FYNNEI. The CDR3 has 16 residues. The CDR3 region has the DNA TGTGCCAGCAGTCAAGTGGGGGGCTTAGGGTTAAACACCATATATTTT. Residues: CASSQVGGLGLNTIYF.

This sequence joins TRBV5-3 and TRBJ2-7, with D possibly matching TRBD1 (6 bases). TRBV5-3 is classed as an ORF, of uncertain function. V was trimmed by 3 bases and J by 2 bases, leaving 15 bases between them. The CDR3 has 15 amino acids. CDR3 sequence (DNA): TGTGCCAGAAGCTGCTTGACAGGATTTCCCTACGAGCAGTACTTC. Translation gives CARSCLTGFPYEQYF.

The chain employs TRBV9 and TRBJ2-5; D is perhaps TRBD2 (6 bases). Trimming cost V 3 bases and J 4 bases, with 19 bases left between them. The CDR3 runs 16 residues. Germline V CDR1 and CDR2: SGDLS, YYNGEE. This CDR3 reads CASSARPSGGLETQYF. CDR3 DNA sequence: TGTGCCAGCAGCGCCCGACCCAGCGGAGGGCTAGAGACCCAGTACTTC.

The chain uses TRBV13 and TRBJ1-2, with TRBD1 identical over 7 bases. This CDR3 contains 14 residues. Germline loops: CDR1 PRHDT, CDR2 FYEKMQ (reference sequence). The V and J ends lost 0 bases and 3 bases, in that order; junction bases with no gene match: 1. The CDR3: CASSLGGTDYGYTF. In DNA, the CDR3 is TGTGCCAGCAGCTTAGGTGGGACAGACTATGGCTACACCTTC.

The rearrangement joins TRBV5-1 to TRBJ2-5; D call uncertain. The CDR3 has 14 residues. Deletions cut 4 bases from V and 9 bases from J, with 19 bases between. The V gene's germline CDR1 is SGHRS and CDR2 YFSETQ. The CDR3 region has the DNA TGCGCCAGCAGCCCGGCGGTGGTTTTTTCTGCCCAGTACTTC. Amino acids: CASSPAVVFSAQYF. The whole variable domain, remainder taken from reference TRBV5-1 and TRBJ2-5, is KAGVTQTPRYLIKTRGQQVTLSCSPISGHRSVSWYQQTPGQGLQFLFEYFSETQRNKGNFPGRFSGRQFSNSRSEMNVSTLELGDSALYLCASSPAVVFSAQYFGPGTRLLVL.

The rearrangement joins TRBV6-5 to TRBJ1-6; perhaps TRBD1 as D (5 bases). The CDR3 has 15 residues. Germline-derived CDR1 and CDR2 are MNHEY and SVGAGI. V dropped 5 bases and J dropped 7 bases, with 15 bases sitting between them. Here the CDR3 reads CASSPGGAGNSPLHF. CDR3 in DNA: TGTGCCAGCAGTCCTGGCGGGGCCGGGAATTCACCCCTCCACTTT.

The CDR3 nucleotides are TGTGCCAGCAAAGGGGGGTCTTCCTACGAGCAGTACTTC. Its translation: CASKGGSSYEQYF. The chain links TRBV6-1 to TRBJ2-7; D may match TRBD1 or TRBD2 (6 bases each). CDR1 and CDR2 (germline): MNHNS, SASEGT. This CDR3 has 13 amino acids. The V end was cut by 7 bases, the J end by 1 base, with 11 bases between.